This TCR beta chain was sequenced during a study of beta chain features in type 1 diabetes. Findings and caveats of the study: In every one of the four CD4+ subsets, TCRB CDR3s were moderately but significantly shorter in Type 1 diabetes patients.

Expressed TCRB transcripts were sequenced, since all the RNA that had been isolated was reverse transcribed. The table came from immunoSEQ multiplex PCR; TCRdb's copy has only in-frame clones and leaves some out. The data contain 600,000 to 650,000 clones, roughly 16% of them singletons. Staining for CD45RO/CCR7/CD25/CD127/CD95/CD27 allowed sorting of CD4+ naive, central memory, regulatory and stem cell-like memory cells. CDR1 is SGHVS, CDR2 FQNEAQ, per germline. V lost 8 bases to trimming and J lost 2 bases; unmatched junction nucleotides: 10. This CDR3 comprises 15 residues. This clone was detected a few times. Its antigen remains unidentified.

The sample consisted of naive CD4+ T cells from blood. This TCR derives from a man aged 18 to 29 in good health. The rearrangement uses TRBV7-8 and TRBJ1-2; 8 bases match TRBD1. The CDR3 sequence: CASGLRGRSNYGYTF. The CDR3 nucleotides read TGTGCCAGCGGCCTCAGGGGGCGGTCGAACTATGGCTACACCTTC.